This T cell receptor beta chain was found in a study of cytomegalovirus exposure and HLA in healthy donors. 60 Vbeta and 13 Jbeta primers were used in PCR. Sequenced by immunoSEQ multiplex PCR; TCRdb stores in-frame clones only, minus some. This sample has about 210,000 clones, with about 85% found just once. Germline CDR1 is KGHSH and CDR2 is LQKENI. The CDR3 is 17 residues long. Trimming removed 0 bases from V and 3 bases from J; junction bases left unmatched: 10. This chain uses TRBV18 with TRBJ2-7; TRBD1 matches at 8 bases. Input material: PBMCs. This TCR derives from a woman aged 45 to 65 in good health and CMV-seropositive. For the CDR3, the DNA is TGTGCCAGCTCACCACCGGGACAGGTCCGTACCAGCTACGAGCAGTACTTC. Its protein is CASSPPGQVRTSYEQYF.